Detailed here is one T cell receptor (beta chain). The sample belongs to a study of blood T cell repertoires in COVID-19. Study information: The origin of the acute and convalescent COVID-19 samples was the United States, Italy and Spain.

Clones were read by immunoSEQ multiplex PCR, and TCRdb kept only the in-frame ones, dropping some. The repertoire consists of 55,000 to 75,000 clones, with about 87% occurring once and the leading ten covering 6.5% to 8%. V shed 4 bases and J shed 3 bases, with 14 bases lying between them. The CDR3 extends over 15 amino acids. CDR1 and CDR2 from the germline V gene are SGHNT and YYREEE (reference sequence). J is TRBJ2-1 and V is TRBV5-4; D perhaps matches TRBD2 (6 bases). This sequence was found in a human donor with active COVID-19. The donor label of this sample is uncertain. Sequenced input: peripheral blood. CDR3 in DNA: TGTGCCAGCAGCGAAAGACTAGGAAACTACAATGAGCAGTTCTTC. Translated: CASSERLGNYNEQFF. The whole variable domain, remainder taken from reference TRBV5-4 and TRBJ2-1, is ETGVTQSPTHLIKTRGQQVTLRCSSQSGHNTVSWYQQALGQGPQFIFQYYREEENGRGNFPPRFSGLQFPNYSSELNVNALELDDSALYLCASSERLGNYNEQFFGPGTRLTVL.